This TCR beta chain came from a study of CD8+CD57+ T cells in acquired aplastic anemia. Points from the study as a whole: Twenty-nine sequences, all CD8+ CDR3, were shared between patients and controls.

The CDR3 region is 12 residues in length, termini included. Germline loops: CDR1 SGHVT, CDR2 SQSDAQ. Concerning this clonotype: The antigen remains unidentified. This CDR3 is missing its conserved last phenylalanine or tryptophan, likely due to a read error. It is unclear where the CDR3 begins or ends on the DNA, so no DNA is shown, and the CDR3 is as TCRdb lists it.

Genomic DNA templated the TCR beta VDJ and CDR3 profiling. From the reads, TCRdb called clonotypes with MiXCR, one entry per CDR3 protein. The repertoire includes more than 250,000 distinct CDR3 sequences, 70% to 85% of them detected once, and 40% to 55% sits in the top ten. The authors sequenced patients whose flow cytometry had shown CD8+CD57+ cell expansion. The enrolled patients all had severe acquired aplastic anemia. Patients were untreated when blood was sampled. The chain carries TRBV7-4 and TRBJ2-3; the table assigns TRBD1, which was not confirmed against the DNA. The material sequenced was sorted CD4+, CD8+, or CD8+CD57+ T cells (not recorded which) from PBMCs. This clonotype originated in a human donor with aplastic anemia. CDR3 amino acids: CASSTGRLASLR.